Here is one T cell receptor beta chain with its context. The clone's antigen remains unknown. Base quality data are lacking; no much larger clone is found one base away. TCRbeta CDR3 regions were amplified from genomic DNA using the immunoSEQ Assay, a bias-controlled multiplex PCR. Processing in the source paper ran as follows. Nucleated cell counts per sample were estimated from amplification of reference gene primers within the assay. To quantify the absolute abundance of each unique TCRbeta CDR3 rearrangement, sequence reads were collapsed and filtered. For each sample, productive Simpson clonality was calculated by taking the square root of Simpson's diversity index across productive rearrangements. What TCRdb holds here is the immuneACCESS table cut down to in-frame rearrangements. Part of the clones is not present; checked against another copy, under half of the missing clones reflect an unresolved V gene, and the others are unexplained. V, J and clone size derive from that table, while D and trimming were established from the DNA sequence. In this sample the table shows a few hundred thousand clones, about nine tenths of which occur a single time. The top ten hold approximately 2.2% of the sample.

Each collaborating institution followed its own protocols to collect whole blood in K2EDTA tubes. For TCRbeta analysis, collaborators shipped samples as frozen whole blood, isolated PBMCs, or DNA extracted from either of those sample types. This record belongs to a study of blood T cell repertoires in COVID-19 (dated by TCRdb to between 2020 and 2021). About the study as a whole: Samples covering the acute and convalescent phases of COVID-19 were provided by collaborators in the United States, Italy and Spain. Where available, HLA class I and class II types were taken from metadata supplied by the sample provider and were not determined by assay-based typing. A de-identified subject ID, COVID-19 status, age in years and sex were almost always included in the sample metadata. The prospective study material was composed of cDNA or gDNA derived from T cells, B-cell-depleted T cells, or PBMCs. The dataset comprised deeply sampled blood TCRbeta repertoires from subjects exposed to, actively infected with, or recovered from COVID-19. The repertoires were made available in a free public database intended to serve as a resource for research on the immune response to SARS-CoV-2. The samples were drawn from two sources: the first 160 participants of the ongoing ImmuneRACE study, and some 1,300 subjects contributed by 6 global collaborators. Study-wide conclusions, independent of this receptor: The amount of clinical and demographic metadata varied by source and participant and was provided uncurated.

This receptor was obtained from a man in his fifties with acute or convalescent COVID-19. The source material was peripheral blood.

The CDR3 region reads CASTFPQGRDSPLHF. Here is the DNA: TGTGCCAGCACCTTTCCACAGGGTCGCGATTCACCCCTCCACTTT. The rearrangement combines TRBV11-2 with TRBJ1-6; TRBD1 is possibly the D segment (6 matching bases). Looking up the germline V gene yields CDR1 SGHAT and CDR2 FQNNGV. Trimming costs V 7 bases and J 8 bases, and their ends lie 18 bases apart. From its cysteine to its phenylalanine, the CDR3 spans 15 amino acids. Only the CDR3 part of the read is kept: 45 bases, read in frame from the first base.